A selection of T cell receptor beta chains follows, all from one sample in a study of human T cells and chemical hapten exposure. TCRdb redid the calling of the RACE reads with MiXCR, one entry per CDR3 protein. This table has about 80,000 distinct CDR3 sequences, 14% appearing once. The material was whole blood, obtained in connection with sensitization to the hapten diphenylcyclopropenone (DPC). Receptor source: a woman aged 45-60 years with alopecia areata. Some clones in this sample may be carry-over from other donors' samples. CDR3s include the opening cysteine and the closing phenylalanine or tryptophan.

V | CDR3
TRBV11-3 | CASSGGTSGRTDTQYF
TRBV12-3/TRBV12-4 | CASRLGTSGINEQFF
TRBV7-2 | CASSFAAGLAAISTDTQYF
TRBV7-2 | CASSPSGRANTDTQYF
TRBV24-1 | CATSDPQTGINEQFF
TRBV18 | CASSPQTGNQPQHF
TRBV9 | CASSVGRGYNEQFF
TRBV28 | CASSPTGTLREKLFF
TRBV19 | CASSPSRGPNEQFF
TRBV20-1 | CSASVQMNTEAFF
TRBV28 | CASSFSRYPPYEQYF
TRBV29-1 | CSVGDTEAFF
TRBV7-9 | CASSMNTEAFF
TRBV28 | CASTLRGTYQPQHF
TRBV29-1 | CSKIELESSEQFF
TRBV3-1 | CASSQEEGEWDTQYF
TRBV11-1 | CASSLNYNEQFF
TRBV11-2 | CASSLDQGAHGNTIYF
TRBV29-1 | CSVEKTPANTGELFF
TRBV30 | CAWMRDRGNNSPLHF
TRBV5-1 | CASRSGASVIEAKNIQYF
TRBV7-9 | CASSNRQIYEQYF
TRBV18 | CASSPTVRDYGYTF
TRBV25-1 | CASSDPGDLETQYF
TRBV5-5 | CASSLMAATDTQYF
TRBV7-9 | CASSSTDRSSYNEQFF